This T cell receptor (beta chain) derives from a study of Ad26.COV2.S vaccination and SARS-CoV-2 variants. Study in general: Enrollment placed the donor in the COV1001 Ad26.COV2.S trial arm. Intramuscular Ad26.COV2.S doses were given once or twice, 56 days apart.

Treatment here: around 19 received Ad26.COV2.S at low or high dose, single or two shots; five or six received placebo; per-sample allocation not given. Specimen acquisition occurred on day 63 following the initial vaccine or placebo injection. What was given as vaccine was an Ad26 vector encoding Wuhan-strain SARS-CoV-2 spike. A word on this clone: Its specificity is not known.

Study-level findings and limits: Higher spike-specific TCR breadth was found in vaccine recipients than in placebo recipients.

Method: immunoSEQ multiplex PCR; TCRdb's copy keeps in-frame clones and lacks some. The sample includes 350,000 to 400,000 clones, 89% of them seen just once. The germline gives CDR1 LNHNV, CDR2 YYDKDF (reference sequence). The CDR3 totals 17 residues. V lost 2 bases to trimming and J lost 5 bases; unmatched junction nucleotides: 9. The material sequenced was peripheral blood, taken in a trial of Ad26.COV2.S vaccine versus placebo. The genes are TRBV15 and TRBJ2-3, with 11 bases lining up with TRBD2. This clonotype was obtained from a person between 18 and 60 years old who received the Ad26.COV2.S COVID-19 vaccine or a placebo. CDR3 residues: CATSRLLAGGHGDTQYF. The CDR3 DNA reads as TGTGCCACCAGCAGACTTTTAGCGGGAGGGCATGGAGATACGCAGTATTTT.